The 13 T cell receptor beta chains in this list originate from one sample, sequenced in a study of sequential checkpoint blockade in melanoma. Measured with immunoSEQ multiplex PCR; TCRdb has only the in-frame clones, and not every one. Of tens of thousands of clones detected, approximately 83% appear once; the ten largest clones hold about 17%. Treatment: randomized to nivolumab then ipilimumab (arm A) or the reverse (arm B). Specimen: CD8+ T cells sorted from blood (inferred from file names), collected from a patient given nivolumab and ipilimumab in sequence. The receptors were sampled from a human donor with melanoma.

This clone was detected once. The chain couples TRBV9 to TRBJ2-2; 14 positions match TRBD2. The CDR3 runs to 20 residues. Germline CDR1 SGDLS, CDR2 YYNGEE. J lost 0 bases, V lost 3 bases, and 10 bases had no gene match. CDR3: CASSAGGRLAGGSNTGELFF. CDR3 nucleotides: TGTGCCAGCAGCGCAGGGGGCCGACTAGCGGGAGGGTCGAACACCGGGGAGCTGTTTTTT.

The chain employs TRBV19 and TRBJ1-1; tentative D call: TRBD1 (5 bases). V was clipped by 3 bases and J by 4 bases, with 9 bases between them. The V gene's germline CDR1 is LNHDA and CDR2 SQIVND (reference sequence). The CDR3 runs to 13 residues. The CDR3 region has the DNA TGTGCCAGTAGTATTAGCGGGACCACTGAAGCTTTCTTT. This encodes CASSISGTTEAFF.

This clone was observed a single time. The gene calls are TRBV5-1 and TRBJ1-2, with D uncertain. Germline CDR1 reads SGHRS; CDR2 reads YFSETQ. This CDR3 has 12 amino acids. V lost 5 bases and J 2 bases, leaving 7 bases between the germline ends. This CDR3 reads CASRGGNYGYTF. CDR3 DNA sequence: TGCGCCAGCAGAGGAGGAAACTATGGCTACACCTTC.

V usage is TRBV9 and J usage is TRBJ2-3; no definite D call. There are 14 residues in the CDR3. V was pared by 7 bases and J by 2 bases, with 14 bases between. Germline CDR1 and CDR2: SGDLS and YYNGEE. DNA for the CDR3: TGTGCCAGCGCACCTGGCGGATCCACAGATACGCAGTATTTT. Translation: CASAPGGSTDTQYF.

This chain links TRBV4-3 with TRBJ2-5; 7 bases are shared with TRBD1. V lost 2 bases to trimming and J lost 5 bases; unmatched junction nucleotides: 8. The germline gives CDR1 LGHNA, CDR2 YSLEER. The CDR3 sequence is 15 residues long. The CDR3 DNA is TGCGCCAGCAGCCAAACCGGGACAGATAGGGAGACCCAGTACTTC. Its translation: CASSQTGTDRETQYF.

The rearrangement uses TRBV9 and TRBJ2-3; 13 positions match TRBD2. CDR3 length: 19 residues. Germline V gene data show CDR1 as SGDLS and CDR2 as YYNGEE. Losses at the gene ends were 3 bases for V and 2 bases for J; bases not matched to a gene: 12. This chain's CDR3 is CASSAGLAGPNTNTDTQYF. The CDR3 DNA sequence: TGTGCCAGCAGCGCGGGACTAGCGGGACCTAATACGAACACAGATACGCAGTATTTT.

The chain employs TRBV6-5 and TRBJ2-5; D might be TRBD1 (5 bases). V lost 6 bases to trimming and J lost 4 bases, with 6 bases between them. This CDR3 is built from 11 residues. Per the germline V gene, CDR1 is MNHEY and CDR2 is SVGAGI. Written as DNA, the CDR3 is TGTGCCAGCAGAGGGGTAGAGACCCAGTACTTC. Translated, it gives CASRGVETQYF.

This rearrangement joins TRBV28 to TRBJ2-2, with 8 bases that match TRBD2. Germline V gives CDR1 MDHEN, CDR2 SYDVKM. V trimming: 4 bases; J trimming: 6 bases; junction bases outside the gene matches: 13. This CDR3 comprises 17 residues. CDR3: CASSSPPLAGKAGELFF. DNA of the CDR3: TGTGCCAGCAGTTCCCCCCCTCTAGCGGGCAAGGCCGGGGAGCTGTTTTTT.

V and J are TRBV7-9 and TRBJ2-2; 8 bases align to TRBD2. With V trimmed by 11 bases and J by 4 bases, 9 bases remained unmatched. Germline CDR1 reads SEHNR; CDR2 reads FQNEAQ (reference sequence). The CDR3 sequence is 14 residues long. The CDR3 protein is CALPQRESTGELFF. As DNA, the CDR3 is TGTGCCCTTCCCCAGCGGGAGAGCACCGGGGAGCTGTTTTTT. The entire variable domain, with the rest obtained from reference TRBV7-9 and TRBJ2-2, is as follows: DTGVSQNPRHKITKRGQNVTFRCDPISEHNRLYWYRQTLGQGPEFLTYFQNEAQLEKSRLLSDRFSAERPKGSFSTLEIQRTEQGDSAMYLCALPQRESTGELFFGEGSRLTVL.

This clone was seen only once. The genes are TRBV27 and TRBJ1-2; tentative D call: TRBD1 (5 bases). CDR3 length: 13 residues. Germline V CDR1 and CDR2: MNHEY, SMNVEV (reference sequence). V was shortened by 4 bases and J by 4 bases, with 10 bases between the two germline ends. In DNA form, the CDR3 reads TGTGCCAGCAGTTACCAGGGTTCCTATGGCTACACCTTC. Amino acid sequence: CASSYQGSYGYTF.

The chain joins TRBV6-6 to TRBJ2-1; D perhaps matches TRBD1 (5 bases). Trimming cost V 2 bases and J 4 bases, with 6 bases left between them. Germline-derived CDR1 and CDR2 are MNHNY and SVGAGI (reference sequence). The CDR3 loop spans 13 amino acids. CDR3 nucleotides: TGTGCCAGCAGTTACGACAGTTACAATGAGCAGTTCTTC. It is translated as CASSYDSYNEQFF.

In its sample, this clone was seen a few times. This rearrangement joins TRBV7-9 to TRBJ2-7, with D possibly matching TRBD2 (6 bases). V lost 5 bases and J 5 bases, leaving 16 bases between the germline ends. Germline CDR1 and CDR2: SEHNR and FQNEAQ (reference sequence). The CDR3 loop spans 14 amino acids. The CDR3 sequence is CASSPVAAVHEQYF. The DNA of the CDR3 is TGTGCCAGCAGCCCAGTAGCGGCGGTACACGAGCAGTACTTC.

This chain's CDR3 is CASSYGQGTLEAFF. The CDR3 region has the DNA TGTGCCAGCAGTTACGGACAGGGAACACTTGAAGCTTTCTTT. The V call is TRBV6-5, the J call TRBJ1-1; 8 bases are a match to TRBD1. The CDR3 totals 14 residues. Germline V gene lookup returns CDR1 MNHEY and CDR2 SVGAGI. Trimming removed 2 bases from V and 7 bases from J; junction bases left unmatched: 6.